This TCR beta chain emerged from a study of blood T cell repertoires in COVID-19. Only in-frame clones appear in the TCRdb table, and some are missing; sequencing was by immunoSEQ multiplex PCR. The table shows 300,000 to 350,000 clones, with 80% to 90% occurring only once. CDR3 size: 16 residues. Looked up from germline, CDR1 is LNHDA and CDR2 is SQIVND (reference sequence). With 3 bases clipped from V and 1 base from J, the junction kept 8 bases outside the gene matches. The origin of this receptor is a woman aged 40 to 50 with acute COVID-19. What was sequenced was PBMCs or T cells enriched from blood (not recorded which). V and J are TRBV19 and TRBJ1-1; TRBD1 matches 7 bases. Here the CDR3 reads CASSISPGQQNTEAFF. The CDR3 region has the DNA TGTGCCAGTAGTATTAGCCCGGGACAGCAGAACACTGAAGCTTTCTTT.